These T cell receptor beta chains were read from a single sample in a study of human T cells and chemical hapten exposure. In TCRdb, the RACE reads were re-called with MiXCR into one record per CDR3 protein. This table holds some 49,000 distinct CDR3 sequences, less than 9.5% found once. This specimen was whole blood, taken in connection with sensitization to the hapten diphenylcyclopropenone (DPC). The receptor source for this set is a woman between 50 and 59 years old with alopecia areata. Some clones in this sample may be carry-over from other donors' samples. Each CDR3 is given without its conserved first and last residue. Fields, in order: V gene, J gene, CDR3 protein.

v_gene: TRBV6-5; j_gene: TRBJ2-6; CDR3aa: ASTPEGTGANVLT
v_gene: TRBV7-2; j_gene: TRBJ1-2; CDR3aa: ASSLNYGYT
v_gene: TRBV29-1; j_gene: TRBJ2-1; CDR3aa: SVDLVGSSYNEQF
v_gene: TRBV7-2; j_gene: TRBJ1-4; CDR3aa: ASSAEQGSANEKLF
v_gene: TRBV6-1; j_gene: TRBJ2-2; CDR3aa: ASSEFGELF
v_gene: TRBV10-3; j_gene: TRBJ2-2; CDR3aa: AISESADTGELF
v_gene: TRBV14; j_gene: TRBJ2-3; CDR3aa: ASSQDRRITPQY
v_gene: TRBV9; j_gene: TRBJ1-1; CDR3aa: ASPQGGHPVKAF
v_gene: TRBV29-1; j_gene: TRBJ2-7; CDR3aa: SVEGQGGYEQY
v_gene: TRBV12-3/TRBV12-4; j_gene: TRBJ2-1; CDR3aa: ASSKRTGDNEQF
v_gene: TRBV5-1; j_gene: TRBJ2-7; CDR3aa: ASSSGAIGTLNYEQY
v_gene: TRBV10-3; j_gene: TRBJ1-5; CDR3aa: AITEGQGAAQH
v_gene: TRBV30; j_gene: TRBJ1-1; CDR3aa: AWSVEGYTEAF
v_gene: TRBV5-4; j_gene: TRBJ1-5; CDR3aa: ASSLTGGPTNQPQH
v_gene: TRBV3-1; j_gene: TRBJ2-1; CDR3aa: ASGTSGTYNEQF
v_gene: TRBV5-4; j_gene: TRBJ2-2; CDR3aa: ASSPFGQGSGELF